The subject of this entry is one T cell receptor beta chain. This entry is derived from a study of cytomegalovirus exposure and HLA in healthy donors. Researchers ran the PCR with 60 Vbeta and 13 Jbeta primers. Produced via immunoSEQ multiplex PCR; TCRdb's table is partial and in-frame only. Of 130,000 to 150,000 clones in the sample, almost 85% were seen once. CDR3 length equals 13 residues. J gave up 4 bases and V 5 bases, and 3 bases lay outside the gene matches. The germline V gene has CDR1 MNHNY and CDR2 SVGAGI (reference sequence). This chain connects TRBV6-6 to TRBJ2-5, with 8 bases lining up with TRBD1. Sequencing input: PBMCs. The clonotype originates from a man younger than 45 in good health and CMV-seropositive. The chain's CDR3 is CASSRTGRETQYF. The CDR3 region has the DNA TGTGCCAGCAGTCGGACAGGGCGAGAGACCCAGTACTTC.